These 27 T cell receptor beta chains originate from one sample sequenced in a study of T cells in Graves' hyperthyroidism and ophthalmopathy. The CDR3 regions of TCR beta were amplified from RNA transcripts. A set of HTBI primers served as the primers for a first-round RT-PCR of the TCR CDR3. Via MiXCR, TCRdb re-called the multiplex PCR reads, giving one row per CDR3 protein. The sample holds around 500,000 distinct CDR3 sequences; around 14% are singletons and the top ten take about a sixth. The sample comprised blood. The receptors were sampled from a woman in her late teens or twenties with Graves' hyperthyroidism.

Remarks on this clonotype: A read error may explain this, as a much larger clone is one base away. This chain joins TRBV3-1 and TRBJ1-2; D is undetermined. The CDR3 runs 14 residues. Germline-derived CDR1 and CDR2 are LGHDT and YNNKEL (reference sequence). CDR3 sequence: CVSSQDAGDYGYTF. CDR3 coding DNA: TGTGTCAGCAGCCAAGATGCCGGGGACTATGGCTACACCTTC.

The chain links TRBV12-5 to TRBJ1-1, with unresolved D. Germline V gene sequence: CDR1 LGHNT, CDR2 FRNRAP. Deletions cut 4 bases from V and 4 bases from J, with 7 bases between. The CDR3 loop spans 12 amino acids. The CDR3 nucleotides read TGTGCTAGTGGTTGGAGTGGCACTGAAGCTTTCTTT. Translated: CASGWSGTEAFF.

This clonotype is a singleton in its sample. A much more abundant neighbour one base away suggests this may be a read error. The chain recombines TRBV15 with TRBJ2-1; TRBD2 matches 8 bases. Germline V gene sequence: CDR1 LNHNV, CDR2 YYDKDF (reference sequence). The CDR3 loop spans 13 amino acids. CDR3 DNA: TGTGTCACCCGGGAGGGCGCCTACAATGAGCAGTTCTTC. This codes for CVTREGAYNEQFF.

The chain joins TRBV6-1 to TRBJ2-2, with D uncertain. V gave up 4 bases and J gave up 11 bases, with 11 bases separating them. Germline lookup yields CDR1 MNHNS and CDR2 SASEGT. This CDR3 comprises 12 residues. The CDR3 loop is CASSVGIRELFF. DNA of the CDR3: TGTGCCAGCAGTGTCGGAATTCGAGAGCTGTTTTTT.

This clonotype has at least ten counts. The chain couples TRBV12-3 or TRBV12-4 to TRBJ2-1; 9 bases align to TRBD2. The CDR3 is 17 amino acids. The junction had 16 bases not matched to a gene; V was cut back by 6 bases and J by 7 bases. The DNA of the CDR3 is TGTGCCAGCAGCCGGGGACTAGCCAGGGCCCCGGGGAATGAGCAGTTCTTC. Its translation is CASSRGLARAPGNEQFF.

The gene calls are TRBV29-1 and TRBJ1-1; 9 bases fit TRBD1. Germline lookup yields CDR1 SQVTM and CDR2 ANQGSEA. This CDR3 has 15 amino acids. The V and J ends lost 5 bases and 0 bases, in that order; junction bases with no gene match: 7. CDR3 nucleotide sequence: TGCAGCGTTACAGGGGGCCATAAAATGAACACTGAAGCTTTCTTT. The encoded protein is CSVTGGHKMNTEAFF.

This clonotype was counted between two and nine times. V and J are TRBV7-2 and TRBJ2-7; a possible D gene is TRBD1 (6 bases). Trimming stripped 5 bases from V and 4 bases from J, with 18 bases between. Germline V gene lookup returns CDR1 SGHTA and CDR2 FQGNSA. This CDR3 comprises 15 residues. The CDR3: CASSQNPDRKYEQYV. As DNA, the CDR3 is TGTGCCAGCAGCCAAAACCCGGACAGAAAGTACGAGCAGTACGTC.

This clonotype was counted ten times or more. This chain uses TRBV19 with TRBJ1-1; D gene uncertain. The CDR3 consists of 14 residues. Germline V CDR1 and CDR2: LNHDA, SQIVND (reference sequence). Trimming took off 7 bases at V and 0 bases at J, with 12 bases between the two ends. The CDR3 nucleotides read TGTGCCAGTACCCTTTATGGGGTGAACACTGAAGCTTTCTTT. This gives the protein CASTLYGVNTEAFF. Filled out from reference TRBV19 and TRBJ1-1, the complete variable domain reads DGGITQSPKYLFRKEGQNVTLSCEQNLNHDAMYWYRQDPGQGLRLIYYSQIVNDFQKGDIAEGYSVSREKKESFPLTVTSAQKNPTAFYLCASTLYGVNTEAFFGQGTRLTVV.

At least ten counts were recorded for this clonotype. The chain uses TRBV28 and TRBJ2-7, with 9 bases lining up with TRBD1. V lost 4 bases, J lost 3 bases, and 4 bases stayed unmatched. This CDR3 is 14 amino acids long. CDR1 is MDHEN, CDR2 SYDVKM, per germline. The CDR3 DNA is TGTGCCAGCAGTTCCGGACAGGGGAGCTACGAGCAGTACTTC. Amino acids: CASSSGQGSYEQYF.

This clonotype was seen at least ten times. The genes are TRBV7-2 and TRBJ2-3; 9 bases are a match to TRBD2. The V gene end was trimmed by 4 bases and the J gene end by 2 bases; junction bases not matched to a gene: 7. This CDR3 contains 16 residues. CDR1 and CDR2 from the germline V gene are SGHTA and FQGNSA. CDR3 DNA: TGTGCCAGCAGCTCCTTCGCGGGAGGGTTCACAGATACGCAGTATTTT. Amino acids: CASSSFAGGFTDTQYF. Drawing the rest from reference TRBV7-2 and TRBJ2-3, the complete variable domain is GAGVSQSPSNKVTEKGKDVELRCDPISGHTALYWYRQSLGQGLEFLIYFQGNSAPDKSGLPSDRFSAERTGGSVSTLTIQRTQQEDSAVYLCASSSFAGGFTDTQYFGPGTRLTVL.

This clonotype appeared many times. This chain joins TRBV6-5 and TRBJ2-7; D is perhaps TRBD1 or TRBD2 (5 bases each). The ends were cut back, 0 bases at V and 0 bases at J, with 15 bases in the middle. Germline CDR1 reads MNHEY; CDR2 reads SVGAGI. The CDR3 is 17 residues long. The CDR3, as DNA: TGTGCCAGCAGTTACTCGAATTGGGCAGGGAGCTCCTACGAGCAGTACTTC. Translation gives CASSYSNWAGSSYEQYF.

Points on this clonotype: A much larger clone lies a single base off, so this may be a read error. V usage is TRBV11-2 and J usage is TRBJ2-7; 8 nucleotides line up with TRBD1. Germline V gives CDR1 SGHAT, CDR2 FQNNGV. The CDR3 extends over 15 amino acids. CDR3 protein: CASSHTGGRLYERYV. CDR3 bases: TGTGCCAGCAGTCATACAGGGGGGCGCTTATACGAGCGGTACGTC.

This clonotype was found a few times. CDR3: CASSQGQRSSYEQYF. In nucleotides, the CDR3 is TGTGCCAGCTCACAAGGACAGAGAAGCTCCTACGAGCAGTACTTC. The rearrangement uses TRBV18 and TRBJ2-7; D possibly corresponds to TRBD1 (6 bases). CDR3 length: 15 amino acids. The V end was cut by 4 bases, the J end by 0 bases, with 13 bases between. Germline V gene data show CDR1 as KGHSH and CDR2 as LQKENI.

This rearrangement joins TRBV6-1 to TRBJ2-5; D remains ambiguous. CDR3 size: 14 residues. V lost 6 bases to trimming and J lost 1 base, with 12 bases between them. CDR1 and CDR2 (germline): MNHNS, SASEGT. CDR3 protein: CASSPDAFQETQYF. Here the CDR3 DNA reads TGTGCCAGCAGCCCGGACGCGTTCCAAGAGACCCAGTACTTC.

This clonotype has ten or more counts. The chain's CDR3 is CASSLGTGARTEAFF. CDR3 bases: TGTGCCAGCAGCTTGGGGACAGGGGCGCGGACTGAAGCTTTCTTT. The rearrangement joins TRBV5-6 to TRBJ1-1; TRBD1 matches 9 bases. There are 15 residues in the CDR3. The V segment lost 0 bases and the J segment 5 bases; nucleotides outside the gene matches: 5. The V gene's germline CDR1 is SGHDT and CDR2 YYEEEE.

The V call is TRBV7-9, the J call TRBJ2-1; D is unresolved. Looked up from germline, CDR1 is SEHNR and CDR2 is FQNEAQ (reference sequence). Trimming stripped 0 bases from V and 8 bases from J, with 11 bases between. This CDR3 comprises 14 residues. CDR3 DNA sequence: TGTGCCAGCAGCTTAGCGATGGAATCAGATGAGCAGTTCTTC. Protein sequence: CASSLAMESDEQFF.

Ten or more counts support this clonotype. The chain couples TRBV7-3 to TRBJ1-2, with 10 bases fitting TRBD1. Trimming at V came to 5 bases and at J to 4 bases, leaving 4 bases not matched to a gene. The CDR3 has 14 residues. Germline CDR1 SGHTA, CDR2 FQGTGA. As DNA, the CDR3 is TGTGCCAGCAGCCCCGGGACAGGGGTCTATGGCTACACCTTC. As protein: CASSPGTGVYGYTF.

This clonotype was found many times. The chain recombines TRBV3-1 with TRBJ1-2; D is possibly TRBD1 (6 bases). This CDR3 is 16 amino acids long. In germline, CDR1 is LGHDT, CDR2 YNNKEL (reference sequence). Trimming removed 1 base from V and 0 bases from J, with 12 bases in between. For the CDR3, the DNA is TGTGCCAGCAGCCAAGTGACAGGATCAGCTAACTATGGCTACACCTTC. Residues: CASSQVTGSANYGYTF.

The genes are TRBV5-4 and TRBJ1-1; 9 bases map to TRBD1. Germline assignment: CDR1 SGHNT and CDR2 YYREEE (reference sequence). This CDR3 has 13 amino acids. The trim removed 9 bases at V and 8 bases at J, leaving 11 bases unmatched. The CDR3 protein is CATHRDRVSEAFF. CDR3 nucleotides: TGTGCCACCCACCGGGACAGGGTCTCGGAAGCTTTCTTT.

In this sample, this clonotype turned up many times. V usage is TRBV11-2 and J usage is TRBJ1-3; D is undetermined. This CDR3 region has 12 residues. Germline V CDR1 and CDR2: SGHAT, FQNNGV. The germline V and J ends were trimmed by 0 bases and 8 bases, with 5 bases remaining between them. The CDR3 sequence is CASSLDQHTIYF. In nucleotides, the CDR3 is TGTGCCAGCAGCTTAGATCAACACACCATATATTTT.

This clonotype was counted many times. CDR3 bases: TGCAGTGCTAGAGGGGGACTTAAAGCTTTCTTT. Translated, it gives CSARGGLKAFF. The chain joins TRBV20-1 to TRBJ1-1, with D perhaps TRBD1 (5 bases). The CDR3 runs to 11 residues. Germline V CDR1 and CDR2: DFQATT, SNEGSKA (reference sequence). V was pared by 1 base and J by 9 bases, with 9 bases between.

This clonotype has ten or more counts. This chain joins TRBV12-3 or TRBV12-4 and TRBJ2-3; D unclear. V shed 4 bases and J shed 0 bases, with 11 bases lying between them. The CDR3 contains 15 residues. For the CDR3, the DNA is TGTGCCAGCAGTTCCGCGGCCCTTAGCACAGATACGCAGTATTTT. This codes for CASSSAALSTDTQYF.

A note on this clonotype: A much more abundant neighbour one base away suggests this may be a read error. V and J are TRBV19 and TRBJ1-2, with D possibly TRBD1 on 6 matching bases. Germline assignment: CDR1 LNHDA and CDR2 SQIVND (reference sequence). V was shortened by 5 bases and J by 8 bases, with 21 bases between the two germline ends. CDR3 length: 15 residues. The CDR3 reads CASSPDRRQLGGYTF. CDR3 DNA sequence: TGTGCCAGTAGTCCCGACAGGCGCCAACTAGGGGGCTACACCTTC.

This clonotype was detected only a few times. CDR3: CSVSAKNIQYF. For the CDR3, the DNA is TGCAGTGTCTCCGCCAAAAACATTCAGTACTTC. The J gene is TRBJ2-4, the V gene TRBV20-1; no firm D call. The length of the CDR3 is 11 residues. Germline CDR1 reads DFQATT; CDR2 reads SNEGSKA (reference sequence). The V and J ends lost 7 bases and 1 base respectively, with 5 bases between them.

This clonotype was seen at least ten times. The chain couples TRBV24-1 to TRBJ1-2, with 7 bases fitting TRBD1. The germline gives CDR1 KGHDR, CDR2 SFDVKD. The length of the CDR3 is 13 residues. The V segment lost 5 bases and the J segment 4 bases; nucleotides outside the gene matches: 3. The CDR3 protein is CATSGDSFYGYTF. The CDR3 DNA sequence: TGTGCCACCAGTGGGGACAGTTTCTATGGCTACACCTTC.

This clonotype was observed at least ten times. V is TRBV28 and J is TRBJ1-5; TRBD1 agrees at 7 bases. The germline V gene encodes CDR1 MDHEN and CDR2 SYDVKM. The J segment lost 6 bases and the V segment lost 3 bases, leaving 8 bases of the junction unmatched. The length of the CDR3 is 15 residues. Here the CDR3 DNA reads TGTGCCAGCAGTTTGGGACAGAAAGGTGGTCAGCCCCAGCATTTT. This gives the protein CASSLGQKGGQPQHF. The full variable domain, its missing parts supplied by reference TRBV28 and TRBJ1-5, is DVKVTQSSRYLVKRTGEKVFLECVQDMDHENMFWYRQDPGLGLRLIYFSYDVKMKEKGDIPEGYSVSREKKERFSLILESASTNQTSMYLCASSLGQKGGQPQHFGDGTRLSIL.

The gene calls are TRBV19 and TRBJ2-1, with D perhaps TRBD1 (6 bases). This CDR3 spans 12 amino acids. The V and J ends lost 6 bases and 9 bases respectively, with 12 bases between them. CDR1 is LNHDA, CDR2 SQIVND, per germline (reference sequence). CDR3 nucleotide sequence: TGTGCCAGTAGCTCAGGGGCAATTGAGCAGTTCTTC. It translates to CASSSGAIEQFF.